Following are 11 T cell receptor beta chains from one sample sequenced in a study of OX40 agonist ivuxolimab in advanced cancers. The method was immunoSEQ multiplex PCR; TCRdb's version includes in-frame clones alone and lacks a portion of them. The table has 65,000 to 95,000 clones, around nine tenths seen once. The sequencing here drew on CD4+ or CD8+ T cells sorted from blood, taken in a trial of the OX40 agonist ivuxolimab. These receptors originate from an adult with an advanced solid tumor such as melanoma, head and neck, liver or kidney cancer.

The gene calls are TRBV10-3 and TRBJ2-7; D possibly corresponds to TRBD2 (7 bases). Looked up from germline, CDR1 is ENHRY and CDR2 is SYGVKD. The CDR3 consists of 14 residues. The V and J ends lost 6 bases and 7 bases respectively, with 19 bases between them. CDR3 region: CAIRGASGVGEQYF. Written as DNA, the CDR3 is TGTGCCATCAGGGGGGCTAGCGGCGTAGGGGAGCAGTACTTC.

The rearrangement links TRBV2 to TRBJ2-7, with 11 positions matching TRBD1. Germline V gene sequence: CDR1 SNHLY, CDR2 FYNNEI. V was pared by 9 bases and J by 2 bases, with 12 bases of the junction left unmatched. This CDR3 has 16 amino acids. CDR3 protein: CASKDRGPSLAYEQYF. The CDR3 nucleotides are TGTGCCAGTAAGGACAGGGGGCCTTCCCTAGCCTACGAGCAGTACTTC.

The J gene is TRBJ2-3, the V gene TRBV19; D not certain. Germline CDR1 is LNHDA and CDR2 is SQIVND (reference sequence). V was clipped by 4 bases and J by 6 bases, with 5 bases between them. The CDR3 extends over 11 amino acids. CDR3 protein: CASSTRDTQYF. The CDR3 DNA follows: TGTGCCAGTAGTACGAGGGATACGCAGTATTTT.

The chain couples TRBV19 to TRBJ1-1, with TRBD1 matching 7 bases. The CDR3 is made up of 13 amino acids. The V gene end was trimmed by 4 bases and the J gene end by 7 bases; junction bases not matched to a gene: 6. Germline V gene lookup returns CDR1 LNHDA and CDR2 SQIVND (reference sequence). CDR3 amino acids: CASSTDRASEAFF. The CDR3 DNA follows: TGTGCCAGTAGTACCGACAGGGCAAGTGAAGCTTTCTTT.

CDR3 protein: CSVTSSYNEQFF. The DNA of the CDR3 is TGCAGCGTGACTAGCTCCTACAATGAGCAGTTCTTC. This sequence joins TRBV29-1 and TRBJ2-7; D is perhaps TRBD2 (6 bases). Judging by the DNA end, TRBJ2-1 fits better; the J call may be wrong. Per the germline V gene, CDR1 is SQVTM and CDR2 is ANQGSEA. CDR3 length: 12 residues.

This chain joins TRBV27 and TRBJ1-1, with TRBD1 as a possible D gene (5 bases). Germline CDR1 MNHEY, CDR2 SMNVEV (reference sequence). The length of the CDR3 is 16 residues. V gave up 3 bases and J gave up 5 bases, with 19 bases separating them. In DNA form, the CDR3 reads TGTGCCAGCAGTTTCGGATCAGGGAGAGGCAGGACTGAAGCTTTCTTT. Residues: CASSFGSGRGRTEAFF.

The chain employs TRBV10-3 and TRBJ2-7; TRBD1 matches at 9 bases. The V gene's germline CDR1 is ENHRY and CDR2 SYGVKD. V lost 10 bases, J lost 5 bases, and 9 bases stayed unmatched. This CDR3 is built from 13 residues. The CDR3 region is CATSGTGQDEQYF. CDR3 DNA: TGTGCCACCTCCGGGACAGGGCAAGACGAGCAGTACTTC.

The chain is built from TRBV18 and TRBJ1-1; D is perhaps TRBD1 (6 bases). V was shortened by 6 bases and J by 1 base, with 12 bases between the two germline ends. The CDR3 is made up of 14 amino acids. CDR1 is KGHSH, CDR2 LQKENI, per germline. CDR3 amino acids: CASSPYRENTEAFF. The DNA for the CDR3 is TGTGCCAGCTCTCCTTACAGGGAGAACACTGAAGCTTTCTTT.

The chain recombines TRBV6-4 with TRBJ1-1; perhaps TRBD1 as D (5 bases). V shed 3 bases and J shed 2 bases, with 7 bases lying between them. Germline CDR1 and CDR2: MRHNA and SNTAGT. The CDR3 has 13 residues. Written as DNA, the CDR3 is TGTGCCAGCAGTGAACAGGTAAACACTGAAGCTTTCTTT. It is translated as CASSEQVNTEAFF.

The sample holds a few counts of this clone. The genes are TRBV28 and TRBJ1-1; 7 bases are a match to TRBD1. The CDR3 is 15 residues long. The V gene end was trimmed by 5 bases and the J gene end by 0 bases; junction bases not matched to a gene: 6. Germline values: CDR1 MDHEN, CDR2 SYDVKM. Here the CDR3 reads CASSPPTGMNTEAFF. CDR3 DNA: TGTGCCAGCAGTCCTCCGACAGGGATGAACACTGAAGCTTTCTTT.

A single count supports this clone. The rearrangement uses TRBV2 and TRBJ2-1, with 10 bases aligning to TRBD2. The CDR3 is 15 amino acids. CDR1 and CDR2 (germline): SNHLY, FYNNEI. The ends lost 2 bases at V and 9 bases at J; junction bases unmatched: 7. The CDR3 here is CASSETTSGLGEQFF. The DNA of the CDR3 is TGTGCCAGCAGTGAAACGACTAGCGGGCTCGGTGAGCAGTTCTTC.